The sample holds a few counts of the clone carrying this T cell receptor (beta chain). Antigen specificity is unknown. Per the germline V gene, CDR1 is MDHEN and CDR2 is SYDVKM. The CDR3 runs 14 residues. The source of the sample is a study of identical twins. TCRdb fed the 5' RACE reads into MiXCR, producing one record per CDR3 protein. The data contain a few hundred thousand distinct CDR3 sequences, roughly an eighth of them singletons. Findings and caveats of the study: Shared out-of-frame alpha sequences (those common to twins) showed excess low generation probability. The study based its conclusions on cross-sectional statistical analysis and did not follow the same donors. Cord blood beta clonotypes present at high abundance carried fewer insertions; no such pattern appeared in memory repertoires.

This same sample was also taken into another study, of yellow fever vaccine responses in identical twins. That source adds: Twin vaccine T cell responses reportedly seemed partly convergent, partly personalized.

This sequence joins TRBV28 and TRBJ2-1; 7 bases agree with TRBD2. Sequencing was carried out using CD8+ T cells sorted from blood. The TCR sequence derives from a woman between 18 and 29 years old in good health. The CDR3 loop is CAAEGAGNYNEQFF. The CDR3 nucleotides read TGTGCGGCAGAAGGAGCGGGAAATTACAATGAGCAGTTCTTC.